This TCR beta chain is drawn from a study of shared clonotypes between healthy human individuals. Study overall: Researchers assigned three CD4 naive, three CD4 memory, two CD8 naive and one CD8 memory plate to each donor. Study-wide points: Exclusively blood specimens were collected; tissue repertoires likely differ. Naive subsets, compared against memory subsets, generally had larger estimated richness values.

As for this clone: Its antigen is unidentified. Other DNA sequences from this sample encode an identical CDR3 as well.

The V gene's germline CDR1 is SQVTM and CDR2 ANQGSEA. J lost 3 bases, V lost 4 bases, and 2 bases had no gene match. The CDR3 is made up of 12 amino acids. In the naive CD8 group, cells lacked CD45RO and were positively selected for CCR7, so terminally differentiated effector memory CD45RA+ cells were left out. The authors split each subset's genomic DNA evenly across several immunoSEQ plates. Using immunoSEQ multiplex PCR, the repertoire was profiled, and TCRdb retains in-frame clones only, with some absent. Seen here are about 2 million clones, about 95% observed once, and the top ten hold more than 0.9%.

The chain couples TRBV29-1 to TRBJ2-7; 8 bases line up with TRBD1. The receptor comes from a young man in good health. The specimen was naive CD8+ T cells sorted from blood. This chain's CDR3 is CSVAGQGYEQYF. As DNA, the CDR3 is TGCAGCGTTGCTGGACAGGGCTACGAGCAGTACTTC.